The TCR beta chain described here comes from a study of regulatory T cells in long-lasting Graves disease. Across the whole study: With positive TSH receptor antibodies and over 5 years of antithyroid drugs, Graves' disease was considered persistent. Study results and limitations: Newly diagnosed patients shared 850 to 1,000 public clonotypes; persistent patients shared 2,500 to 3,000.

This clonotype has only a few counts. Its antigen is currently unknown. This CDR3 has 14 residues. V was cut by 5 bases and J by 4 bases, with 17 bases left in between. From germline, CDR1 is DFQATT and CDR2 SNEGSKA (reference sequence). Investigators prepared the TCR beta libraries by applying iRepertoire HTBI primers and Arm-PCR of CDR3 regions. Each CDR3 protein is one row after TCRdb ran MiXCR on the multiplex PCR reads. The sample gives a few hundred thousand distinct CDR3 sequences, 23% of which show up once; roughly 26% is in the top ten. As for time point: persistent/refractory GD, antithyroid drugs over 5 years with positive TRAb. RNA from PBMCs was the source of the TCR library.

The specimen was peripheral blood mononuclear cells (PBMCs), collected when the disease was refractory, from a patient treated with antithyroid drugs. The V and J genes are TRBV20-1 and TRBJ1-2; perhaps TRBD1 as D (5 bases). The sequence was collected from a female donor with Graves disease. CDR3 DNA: TGCAGTGCTCCTAATTCAGGGAGTTCCTATGGCTACACCTTC. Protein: CSAPNSGSSYGYTF.